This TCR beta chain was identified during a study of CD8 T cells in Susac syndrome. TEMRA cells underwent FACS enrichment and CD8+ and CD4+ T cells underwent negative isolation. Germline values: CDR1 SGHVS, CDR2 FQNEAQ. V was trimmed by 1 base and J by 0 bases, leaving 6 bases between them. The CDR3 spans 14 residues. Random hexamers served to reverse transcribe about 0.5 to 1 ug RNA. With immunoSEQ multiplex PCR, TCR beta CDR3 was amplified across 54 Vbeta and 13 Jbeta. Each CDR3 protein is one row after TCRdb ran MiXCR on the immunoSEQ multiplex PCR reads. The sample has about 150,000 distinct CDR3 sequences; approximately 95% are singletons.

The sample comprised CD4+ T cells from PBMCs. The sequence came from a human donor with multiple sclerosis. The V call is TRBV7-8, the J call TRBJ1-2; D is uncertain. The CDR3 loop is CASSLGDTNYGYTF. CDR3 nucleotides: TGTGCCAGCAGCTTAGGCGACACTAACTATGGCTACACCTTC.